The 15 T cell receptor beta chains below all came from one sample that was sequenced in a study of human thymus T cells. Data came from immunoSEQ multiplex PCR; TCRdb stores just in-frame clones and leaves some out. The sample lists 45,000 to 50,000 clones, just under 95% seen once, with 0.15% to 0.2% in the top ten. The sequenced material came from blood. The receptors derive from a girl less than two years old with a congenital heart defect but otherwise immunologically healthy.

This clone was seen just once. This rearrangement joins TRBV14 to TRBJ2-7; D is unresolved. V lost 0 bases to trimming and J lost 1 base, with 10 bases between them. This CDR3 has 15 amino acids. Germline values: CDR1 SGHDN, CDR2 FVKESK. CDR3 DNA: TGTGCCAGCAGCCAAGACTACGGTTATTCCTACGAGCAGTACTTC. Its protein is CASSQDYGYSYEQYF.

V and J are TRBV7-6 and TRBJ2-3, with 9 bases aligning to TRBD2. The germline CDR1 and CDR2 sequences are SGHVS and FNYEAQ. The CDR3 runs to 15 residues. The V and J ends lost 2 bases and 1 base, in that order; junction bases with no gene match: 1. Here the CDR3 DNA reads TGTGCCAGCAGCTTATGGACTAGCGGCACAGATACGCAGTATTTT. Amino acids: CASSLWTSGTDTQYF.

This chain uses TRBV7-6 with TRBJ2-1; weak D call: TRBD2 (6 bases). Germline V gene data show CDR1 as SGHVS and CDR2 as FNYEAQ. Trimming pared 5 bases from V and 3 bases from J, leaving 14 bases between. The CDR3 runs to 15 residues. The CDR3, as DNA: TGTGCCAGCAGCCCCCTAGCGACTAACTACAATGAGCAGTTCTTC. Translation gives CASSPLATNYNEQFF.

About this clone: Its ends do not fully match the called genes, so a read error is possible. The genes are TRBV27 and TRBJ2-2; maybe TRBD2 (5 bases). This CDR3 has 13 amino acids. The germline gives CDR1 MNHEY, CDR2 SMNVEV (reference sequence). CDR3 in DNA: TGTGCCAGCAGTTTATCGGAGTTCCGGGGAGCTGTTTTT. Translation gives CASSLSEFRGAVF.

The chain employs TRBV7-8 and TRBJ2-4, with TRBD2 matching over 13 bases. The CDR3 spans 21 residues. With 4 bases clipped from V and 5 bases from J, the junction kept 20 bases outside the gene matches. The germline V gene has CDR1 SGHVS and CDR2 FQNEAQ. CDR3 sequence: CASSSRPPGLAGPFSQNIQYF. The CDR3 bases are TGTGCCAGCAGCTCGCGTCCCCCGGGACTAGCGGGACCCTTTAGCCAAAACATTCAGTACTTC.

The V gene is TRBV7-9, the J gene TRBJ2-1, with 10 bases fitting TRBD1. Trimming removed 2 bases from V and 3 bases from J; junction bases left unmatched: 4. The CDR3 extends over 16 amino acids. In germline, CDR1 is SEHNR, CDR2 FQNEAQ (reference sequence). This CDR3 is CASSLMTGGNYNEQFF. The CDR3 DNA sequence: TGTGCCAGCAGCTTAATGACAGGGGGCAACTACAATGAGCAGTTCTTC.

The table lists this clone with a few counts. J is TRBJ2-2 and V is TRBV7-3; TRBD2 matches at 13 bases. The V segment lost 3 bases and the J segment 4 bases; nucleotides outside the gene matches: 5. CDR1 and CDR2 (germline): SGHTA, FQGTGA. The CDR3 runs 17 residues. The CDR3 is CASSLGLAGKGTGELFF. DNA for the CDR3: TGTGCCAGCAGCTTGGGACTAGCGGGAAAGGGCACCGGGGAGCTGTTTTTT.

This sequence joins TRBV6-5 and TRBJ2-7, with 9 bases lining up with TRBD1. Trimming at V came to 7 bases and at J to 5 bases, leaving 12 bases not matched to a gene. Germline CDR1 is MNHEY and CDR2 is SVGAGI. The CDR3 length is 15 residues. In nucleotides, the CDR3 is TGTGCCAGCAAGCAAGTGGGACAGGGCCGGGACGAGCAGTACTTC. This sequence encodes CASKQVGQGRDEQYF.

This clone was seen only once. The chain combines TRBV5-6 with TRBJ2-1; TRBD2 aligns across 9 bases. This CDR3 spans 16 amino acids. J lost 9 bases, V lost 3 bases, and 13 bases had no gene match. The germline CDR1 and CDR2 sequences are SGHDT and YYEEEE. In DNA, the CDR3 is TGTGCCAGCAGCTGGCGTGCGGGAGGGGCGTACGGTGAGCAGTTCTTC. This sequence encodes CASSWRAGGAYGEQFF.

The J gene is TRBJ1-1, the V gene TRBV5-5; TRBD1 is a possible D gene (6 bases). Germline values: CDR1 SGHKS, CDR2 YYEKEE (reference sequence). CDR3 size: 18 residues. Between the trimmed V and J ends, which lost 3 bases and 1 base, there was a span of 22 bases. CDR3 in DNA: TGTGCCAGCAGCTCGAGCGAATTCTCCAGGGGTGGGAACACTGAAGCTTTCTTT. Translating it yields CASSSSEFSRGGNTEAFF.

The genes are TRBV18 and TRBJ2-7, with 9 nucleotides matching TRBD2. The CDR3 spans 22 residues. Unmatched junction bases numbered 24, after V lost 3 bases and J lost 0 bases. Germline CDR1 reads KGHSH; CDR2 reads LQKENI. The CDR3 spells CASSPPPWGNTAGLASSYEQYF. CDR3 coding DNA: TGTGCCAGCTCACCCCCGCCATGGGGAAATACAGCCGGACTAGCGAGCTCCTACGAGCAGTACTTC.

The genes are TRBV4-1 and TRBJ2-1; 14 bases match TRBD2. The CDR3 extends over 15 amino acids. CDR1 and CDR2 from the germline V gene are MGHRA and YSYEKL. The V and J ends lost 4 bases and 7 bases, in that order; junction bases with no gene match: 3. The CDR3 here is CASSPRTSGGNEQFF. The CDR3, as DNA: TGCGCCAGCAGCCCCCGGACTAGCGGGGGGAATGAGCAGTTCTTC.

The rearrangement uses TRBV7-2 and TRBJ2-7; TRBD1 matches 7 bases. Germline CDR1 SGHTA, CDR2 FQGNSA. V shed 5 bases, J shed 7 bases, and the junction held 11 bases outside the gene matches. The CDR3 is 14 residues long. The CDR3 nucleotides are TGTGCCAGCAGCACCGGGACAGTGACCCGGGAGCAGTACTTC. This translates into CASSTGTVTREQYF. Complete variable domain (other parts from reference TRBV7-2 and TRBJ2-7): GAGVSQSPSNKVTEKGKDVELRCDPISGHTALYWYRQSLGQGLEFLIYFQGNSAPDKSGLPSDRFSAERTGGSVSTLTIQRTQQEDSAVYLCASSTGTVTREQYFGPGTRLTVT.

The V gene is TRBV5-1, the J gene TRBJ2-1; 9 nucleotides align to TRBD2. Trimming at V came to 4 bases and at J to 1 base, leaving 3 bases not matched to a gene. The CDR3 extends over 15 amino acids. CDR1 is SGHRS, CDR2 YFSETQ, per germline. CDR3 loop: CASSRLAVSYNEQFF. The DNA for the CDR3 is TGCGCCAGCAGCCGACTAGCGGTTTCCTACAATGAGCAGTTCTTC.

DNA of the CDR3: TGTGCCAGCAGCTCGACCCGGGACAGAGGGGCACCCAACTATGGCTACACCTTC. Translation gives CASSSTRDRGAPNYGYTF. The V and J genes are TRBV11-2 and TRBJ1-2, with 7 bases fitting TRBD1. Germline-derived CDR1 and CDR2 are SGHAT and FQNNGV. V gave up 4 bases and J gave up 2 bases; unmatched junction bases: 16. This CDR3 has 18 residues.